Here is one T cell receptor (beta chain) with its context. Other DNA sequences in the same sample also yield this CDR3. Assay used: immunoSEQ multiplex PCR; TCRdb lists only in-frame clones, some missing. The profile covers around 180,000 clones, with about 88% appearing a single time and 10% to 12% taken by the ten largest. This CDR3 contains 13 residues. Germline CDR1 MNHNS, CDR2 SASEGT. V gave up 1 base and J gave up 1 base, with 4 bases separating them. The entry originates in a study of radiation and T cells in renal cell carcinoma. Time point indicated: blood 4 weeks post-SBRT, at nephrectomy. Treatment noted: 15 Gy SBRT to primary tumor, nephrectomy 4 weeks later.

Sequencing used blood, obtained from a patient whose treatment included radiotherapy and nephrectomy. The chain is built from TRBV6-1 and TRBJ1-1; no firm D call. The sequence was obtained from a woman aged 50 to 60 with renal cell carcinoma. Here the CDR3 DNA reads TGTGCCAGCAGTGAAGGAAGGAACACTGAAGCTTTCTTT. Its protein product is CASSEGRNTEAFF.